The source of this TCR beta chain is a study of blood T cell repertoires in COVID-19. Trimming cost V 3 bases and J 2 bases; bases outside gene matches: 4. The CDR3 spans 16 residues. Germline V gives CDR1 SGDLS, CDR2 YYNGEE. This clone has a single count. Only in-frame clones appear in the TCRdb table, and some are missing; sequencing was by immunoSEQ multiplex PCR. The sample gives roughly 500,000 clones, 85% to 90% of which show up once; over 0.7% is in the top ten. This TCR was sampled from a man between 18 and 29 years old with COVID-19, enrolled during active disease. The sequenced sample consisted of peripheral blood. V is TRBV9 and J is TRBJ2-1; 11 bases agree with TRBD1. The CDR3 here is CASSELGQGAYNEQFF. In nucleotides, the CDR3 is TGTGCCAGCAGCGAATTGGGACAGGGGGCCTACAATGAGCAGTTCTTC.